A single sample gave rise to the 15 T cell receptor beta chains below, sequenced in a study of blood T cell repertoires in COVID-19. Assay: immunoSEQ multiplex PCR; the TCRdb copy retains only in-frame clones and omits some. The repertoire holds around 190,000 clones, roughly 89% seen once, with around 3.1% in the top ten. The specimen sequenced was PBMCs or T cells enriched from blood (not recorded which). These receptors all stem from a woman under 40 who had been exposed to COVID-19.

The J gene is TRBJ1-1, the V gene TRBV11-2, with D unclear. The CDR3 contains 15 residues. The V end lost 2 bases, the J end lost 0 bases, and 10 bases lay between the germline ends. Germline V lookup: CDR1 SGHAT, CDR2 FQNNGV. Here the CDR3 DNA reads TGTGCCAGCAGCTTATGGCAGGCATTGAACACTGAAGCTTTCTTT. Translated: CASSLWQALNTEAFF.

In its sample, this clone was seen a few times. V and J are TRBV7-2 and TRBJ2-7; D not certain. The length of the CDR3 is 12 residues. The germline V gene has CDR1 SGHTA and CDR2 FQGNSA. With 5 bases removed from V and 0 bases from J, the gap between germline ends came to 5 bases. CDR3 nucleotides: TGTGCCAGCAGCCGTTACTCCTACGAGCAGTACTTC. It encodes CASSRYSYEQYF.

CDR3 region: CATSDTRDRGQGTGELFF. The CDR3 DNA is TGTGCCACCAGTGATACGCGGGACAGGGGGCAGGGCACCGGGGAGCTGTTTTTT. The chain links TRBV24-1 to TRBJ2-2; 12 nucleotides match TRBD1. Trimming at V came to 3 bases and at J to 4 bases, leaving 8 bases not matched to a gene. This CDR3 is 18 amino acids long. Looked up from germline, CDR1 is KGHDR and CDR2 is SFDVKD.

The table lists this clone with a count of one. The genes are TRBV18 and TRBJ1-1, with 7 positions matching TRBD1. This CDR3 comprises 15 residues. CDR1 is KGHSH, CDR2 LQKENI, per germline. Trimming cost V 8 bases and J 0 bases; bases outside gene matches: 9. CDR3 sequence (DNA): TGTGCCAGCCTTCCGGGACAGCTCATGAACACTGAAGCTTTCTTT. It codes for CASLPGQLMNTEAFF.

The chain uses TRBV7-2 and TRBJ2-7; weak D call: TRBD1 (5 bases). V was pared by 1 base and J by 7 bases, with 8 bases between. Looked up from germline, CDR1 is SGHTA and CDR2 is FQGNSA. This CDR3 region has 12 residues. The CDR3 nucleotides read TGTGCCAGCAGCTTAGGAAGGGGAGAGCAGTACTTC. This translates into CASSLGRGEQYF.

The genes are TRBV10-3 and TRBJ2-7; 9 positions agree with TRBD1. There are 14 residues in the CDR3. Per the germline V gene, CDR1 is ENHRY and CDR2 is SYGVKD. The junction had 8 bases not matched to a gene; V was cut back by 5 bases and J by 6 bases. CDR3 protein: CAISTGQGSGEQYF. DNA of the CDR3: TGTGCCATCAGTACGGGACAGGGCAGTGGCGAGCAGTACTTC.

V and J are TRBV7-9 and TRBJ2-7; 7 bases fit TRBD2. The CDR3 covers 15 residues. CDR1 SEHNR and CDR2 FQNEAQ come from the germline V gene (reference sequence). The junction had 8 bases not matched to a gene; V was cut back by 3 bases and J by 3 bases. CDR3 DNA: TGTGCCAGCAGCTTTCGGAGCGGGGAAAGCTACGAGCAGTACTTC. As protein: CASSFRSGESYEQYF.

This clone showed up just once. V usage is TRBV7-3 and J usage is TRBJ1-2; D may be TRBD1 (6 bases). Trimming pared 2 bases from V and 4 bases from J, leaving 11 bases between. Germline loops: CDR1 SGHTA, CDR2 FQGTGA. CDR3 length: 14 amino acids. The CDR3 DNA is TGTGCCAGCAGCTTATCCGGACAGACCTATGGCTACACCTTC. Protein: CASSLSGQTYGYTF.

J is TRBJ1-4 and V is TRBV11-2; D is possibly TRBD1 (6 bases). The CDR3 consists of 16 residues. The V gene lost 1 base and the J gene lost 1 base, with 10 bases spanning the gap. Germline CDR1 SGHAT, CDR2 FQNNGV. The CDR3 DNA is TGTGCCAGCAGCTTAGTCACAGGGCGAACTAATGAAAAACTGTTTTTT. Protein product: CASSLVTGRTNEKLFF.

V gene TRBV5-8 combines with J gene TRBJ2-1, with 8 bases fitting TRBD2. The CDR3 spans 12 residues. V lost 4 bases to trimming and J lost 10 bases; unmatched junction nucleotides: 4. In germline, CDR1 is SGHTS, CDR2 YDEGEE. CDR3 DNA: TGTGCCAGCAGCCTGGCGGGGGGCGAGCAGTTCTTC. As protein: CASSLAGGEQFF. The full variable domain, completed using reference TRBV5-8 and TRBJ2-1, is EAGVTQSPTHLIKTRGQQATLRCSPISGHTSVYWYQQALGLGLQFLLWYDEGEERNRGNFPPRFSGRQFPNYSSELNVNALELEDSALYLCASSLAGGEQFFGPGTRLTVL.

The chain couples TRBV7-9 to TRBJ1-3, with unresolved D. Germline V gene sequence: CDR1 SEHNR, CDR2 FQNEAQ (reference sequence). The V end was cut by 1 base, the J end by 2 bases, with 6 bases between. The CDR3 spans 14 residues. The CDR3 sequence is CASSLGEAGNTIYF. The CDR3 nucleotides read TGTGCCAGCAGCTTAGGGGAGGCTGGAAACACCATATATTTT.

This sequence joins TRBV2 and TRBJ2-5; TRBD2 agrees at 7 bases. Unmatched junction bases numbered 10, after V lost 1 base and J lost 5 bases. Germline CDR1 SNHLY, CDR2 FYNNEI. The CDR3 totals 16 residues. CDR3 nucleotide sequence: TGTGCCAGCAGTGAAGAGGCAGGACTAGAGTCGGAGACCCAGTACTTC. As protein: CASSEEAGLESETQYF.

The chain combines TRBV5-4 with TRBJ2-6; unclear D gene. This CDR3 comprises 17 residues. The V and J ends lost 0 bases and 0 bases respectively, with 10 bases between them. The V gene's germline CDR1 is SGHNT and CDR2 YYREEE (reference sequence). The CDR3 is CASSLGPVNSGANVLTF. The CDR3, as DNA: TGTGCCAGCAGCTTGGGGCCAGTAAACTCTGGGGCCAACGTCCTGACTTTC. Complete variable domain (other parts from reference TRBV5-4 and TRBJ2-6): ETGVTQSPTHLIKTRGQQVTLRCSSQSGHNTVSWYQQALGQGPQFIFQYYREEENGRGNFPPRFSGLQFPNYSSELNVNALELDDSALYLCASSLGPVNSGANVLTFGAGSRLTVL.

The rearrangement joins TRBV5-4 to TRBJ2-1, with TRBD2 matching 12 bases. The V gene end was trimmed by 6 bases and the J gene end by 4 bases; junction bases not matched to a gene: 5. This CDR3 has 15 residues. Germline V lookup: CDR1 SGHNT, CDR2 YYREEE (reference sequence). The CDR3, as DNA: TGTGCCAGCACCCAGACTAGCGGGGGATACAATGAGCAGTTCTTC. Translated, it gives CASTQTSGGYNEQFF.

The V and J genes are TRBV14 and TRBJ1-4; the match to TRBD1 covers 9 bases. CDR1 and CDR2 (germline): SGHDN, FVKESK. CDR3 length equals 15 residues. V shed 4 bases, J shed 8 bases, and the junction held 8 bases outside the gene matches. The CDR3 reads CASSRGQGRWEKLFF. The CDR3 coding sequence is TGTGCCAGCAGCCGCGGACAGGGGAGATGGGAAAAACTGTTTTTT.